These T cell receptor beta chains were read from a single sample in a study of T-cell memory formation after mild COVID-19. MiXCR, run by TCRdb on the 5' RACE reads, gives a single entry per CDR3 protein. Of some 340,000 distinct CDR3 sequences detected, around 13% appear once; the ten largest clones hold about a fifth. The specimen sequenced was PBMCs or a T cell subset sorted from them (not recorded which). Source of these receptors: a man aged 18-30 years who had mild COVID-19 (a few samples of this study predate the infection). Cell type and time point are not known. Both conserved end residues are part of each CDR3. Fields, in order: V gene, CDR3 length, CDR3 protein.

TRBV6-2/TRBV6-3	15	CASSHYPDTFYGYTF
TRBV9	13	CASSSRLTGELFF
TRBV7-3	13	CASSFSHTGEQFF
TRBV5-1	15	CASSLGPGGAYGYTF
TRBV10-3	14	CAIKGAAFSDGYTF
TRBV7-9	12	CASREQNTEAFF
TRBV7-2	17	CASNPVGTGENTGELFF
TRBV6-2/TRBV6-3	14	CASSIPSAGGETFF
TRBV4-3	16	CASSPKELSNTGELFF
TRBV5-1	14	CASSLDRPTGELFF
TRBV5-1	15	CASSFQGSMNTEAFF
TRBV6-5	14	CASSYRGTYNEQFF
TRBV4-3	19	CASSQEAVGQGVAKNIQYF
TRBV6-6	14	CATRDLTSTDTQYF
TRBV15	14	CATSRASVVMTQYF
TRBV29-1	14	CSVGGAAGNEKLFF
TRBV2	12	CASSQGPREQYF
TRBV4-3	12	CASSQDLDTQYF
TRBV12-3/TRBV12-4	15	CASSLRGRRNYGYTF
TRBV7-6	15	CASSHRDRATDTQYF
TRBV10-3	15	CATKGPSKDVYGYTF
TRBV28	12	CASSSLGNEQFF
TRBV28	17	CASRLGGGSSYNSPLHF
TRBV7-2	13	CASSLVGDSEQFF
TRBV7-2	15	CASSRDLFSTDTQYF
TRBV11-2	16	CASSFLLQGSGNTIYF
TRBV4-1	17	CASSRDRGSSSYNEQFF
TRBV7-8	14	CASSLVTGVTEAFF
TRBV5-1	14	CASNPGQPNTEAFF
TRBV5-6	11	CASRAGATQYF
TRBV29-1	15	CSVGRTSGLPQAQFF
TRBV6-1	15	CASSVELLMNTEAFF